The subject of this entry is one T cell receptor beta chain. Antigen unknown. The data belong to a study of T cells after yellow fever vaccination. TCRdb reanalysed the 5' RACE reads using MiXCR and keeps one entry per CDR3 protein. Among 350,000 to 450,000 distinct CDR3 sequences listed, around 20% were seen once. Study-level results: Clonotypes appearing in both CD4 and CD8 compartments existed, and their share was small.

The source of this sequence is a young man who received the YFV17D yellow fever vaccine. Sequencing used PBMCs, obtained before the yellow fever booster vaccination.

The CDR3 here is CASSTRAARQGRYEKLFF. The CDR3 DNA follows: TGTGCCAGCAGCACCCGGGCGGCCAGACAGGGGAGGTATGAAAAACTGTTTTTT. The chain is built from TRBV27 and TRBJ1-4; 8 nucleotides line up with TRBD1. The length of the CDR3 is 18 residues. Germline V gene sequence: CDR1 MNHEY, CDR2 SMNVEV (reference sequence). Trimming at V came to 6 bases and at J to 6 bases, leaving 18 bases not matched to a gene.